This TCR beta chain comes out of a study of blood T cell repertoires in COVID-19 (dated by TCRdb to about 2020). For the study in its entirety: Samples covering the acute and convalescent phases of COVID-19 were provided by collaborators in the United States, Italy and Spain. Samples came from the ongoing ImmuneRACE study (first 160 participants) plus 1,254 subjects from 6 global collaborators. Where available, HLA class I and class II types were obtained from metadata supplied by the sample provider rather than from assay-based typing. The material from the prospective study consisted of cDNA or gDNA derived from T cells, B-cell-depleted T cells, or PBMCs. A freely available public database, intended as a resource for researchers studying the immune response to SARS-CoV-2, is where the repertoires were released. A de-identified subject ID, COVID-19 status, age in years and sex were almost always included in the sample metadata. Subjects who had been exposed to COVID-19, were actively infected with it, or had recovered from it provided the deeply sampled blood TCRbeta repertoires that made up the dataset.

The collaborating institutions used their own protocols to collect whole blood in K2EDTA tubes. For TCRbeta analysis, collaborator samples were shipped as frozen whole blood, as isolated PBMCs, or as DNA extracted from either sample type. For this clone: It lacks a known antigen. No base quality values were provided; no much bigger clone lies one nucleotide off.

TCRbeta CDR3 regions were amplified from genomic DNA by means of the immunoSEQ Assay, a bias-controlled multiplex PCR. The authors' analysis ran thus. The number of nucleated cells in each sample was estimated by amplification of reference gene primers within the assay. Sequence reads were collapsed and filtered to measure the absolute abundance of every unique TCRbeta CDR3 rearrangement. For each sample, productive Simpson clonality was calculated as the square root of Simpson's diversity index across productive rearrangements. Not all clones reach the TCRdb copy of this immuneACCESS table, which keeps in-frame sequences only. Checked studies attribute under half of the gap to unresolved V genes and leave the rest unexplained. Clone size and V and J calls were adopted from that table, with D and trimming inferred from the DNA. The sample yields tens of thousands of clones; more than 65% were counted once. The ten largest clones represent 10% to 12% of the sample.

CDR1 is given as LNHDA and CDR2 as SQIVND, both from the germline V gene (reference sequence). Taken from cysteine to phenylalanine, the CDR3 has 16 residues. The entry retains the CDR3 DNA only, 48 bases that are in frame from base 1. V is pared back by 11 bases and J by 2 bases, with 19 bases lying between the germline termini. The study at large found these results: The amount of clinical and demographic metadata varied by source and participant and was provided uncurated.

The source material was peripheral blood. The sequence links TRBV19 to TRBJ1-6; the D gene assignment is ambiguous. The TCR originated in an older man with acute or convalescent COVID-19. CDR3 region: CAGPPSGRAYNSPLHF. The nucleotide sequence reads TGTGCCGGGCCCCCGAGTGGGCGCGCCTATAATTCACCCCTCCACTTT.